These 26 T cell receptor beta chains were all obtained from the same sample, sequenced in a study of blood T cell repertoires in COVID-19. Assay: immunoSEQ multiplex PCR; the TCRdb copy retains only in-frame clones and omits some. The sample gives hundreds of thousands of clones, roughly nine tenths of which show up once; around 0.95% is in the top ten. Sequencing was carried out using peripheral blood. These receptors were taken from a man between 18 and 29 years old with COVID-19, enrolled during active disease.

The rearrangement links TRBV12-5 to TRBJ2-1; 8 bases match TRBD2. CDR3 length equals 13 residues. Germline V gene lookup returns CDR1 LGHNT and CDR2 FRNRAP. V lost 9 bases to trimming and J lost 6 bases; unmatched junction nucleotides: 7. CDR3 loop: CASGLAGVNEQFF. CDR3 nucleotide sequence: TGTGCTAGCGGACTAGCCGGAGTCAATGAGCAGTTCTTC.

The chain employs TRBV18 and TRBJ2-5, with 13 nucleotides matching TRBD2. This CDR3 has 15 residues. V was pared by 6 bases and J by 5 bases, with 6 bases of the junction left unmatched. The germline gives CDR1 KGHSH, CDR2 LQKENI. CDR3 sequence reads: CASSQTLAGGETQYF. CDR3 DNA: TGTGCCAGCTCCCAAACACTAGCGGGAGGGGAGACCCAGTACTTC.

V usage is TRBV18 and J usage is TRBJ2-3; TRBD2 matches 9 bases. The CDR3 length is 16 residues. Trimming took 0 bases from V and 9 from J; bases not matched to a gene: 10. Germline CDR1 reads KGHSH; CDR2 reads LQKENI. CDR3 sequence reads: CASSPPRGGGIGTQYF. CDR3 coding DNA: TGTGCCAGCTCACCACCGCGCGGGGGGGGTATTGGCACGCAGTATTTT.

The chain is built from TRBV7-9 and TRBJ2-3; TRBD2 matches at 7 bases. Germline CDR1 is SEHNR and CDR2 is FQNEAQ (reference sequence). The CDR3 length is 16 residues. V gave up 0 bases and J gave up 0 bases; unmatched junction bases: 3. DNA of the CDR3: TGTGCCAGCAGCTTAGCTAGCGGGCCTAGCACAGATACGCAGTATTTT. Amino acids: CASSLASGPSTDTQYF.

This clone was counted a single time. This chain uses TRBV28 with TRBJ1-2; D remains unclear. The CDR3 sequence is 15 residues long. Germline V CDR1 and CDR2: MDHEN, SYDVKM. V lost 6 bases to trimming and J lost 2 bases, with 16 bases between them. The CDR3 loop reads CASRGSGLGNYGYTF. CDR3 in DNA: TGTGCCAGCAGGGGTTCTGGCCTAGGAAACTATGGCTACACCTTC.

The chain uses TRBV29-1 and TRBJ2-7; a possible D gene is TRBD2 (5 bases). Germline V lookup: CDR1 SQVTM, CDR2 ANQGSEA. Deletions cut 6 bases from V and 5 bases from J, with 20 bases between. This CDR3 is built from 14 residues. In DNA form, the CDR3 reads TGCAGCGTGCTAGACGCGGGTCGAGGGAACGAGCAGTACTTC. Protein product: CSVLDAGRGNEQYF.

CDR3 in DNA: TGTGCCAGCATCCCGGGGTCGACGTACACTGAAGCTTTCTTT. Its protein is CASIPGSTYTEAFF. This sequence joins TRBV27 and TRBJ1-1; no definite D call. Germline CDR1 reads MNHEY; CDR2 reads SMNVEV (reference sequence). V lost 7 bases and J lost 3, with 15 bases in between. This CDR3 is built from 14 residues.

Here the CDR3 DNA reads TGTGCCACGGACCAGGGGATGGGATCTAGCACAGATACGCAGTATTTT. Its translation is CATDQGMGSSTDTQYF. The chain carries TRBV10-3 and TRBJ2-3, with D possibly TRBD1 on 6 matching bases. CDR3 length: 16 residues. The V gene lost 10 bases and the J gene lost 0 bases, with 20 bases spanning the gap. Germline CDR1 and CDR2: ENHRY and SYGVKD.

This chain uses TRBV6-5 with TRBJ2-1; TRBD2 aligns across 12 bases. The V and J ends lost 6 bases and 7 bases, in that order; junction bases with no gene match: 4. The germline V gene encodes CDR1 MNHEY and CDR2 SVGAGI. The CDR3 extends over 14 amino acids. CDR3 nucleotide sequence: TGTGCCAGCAGGCCTAGCGGGGGGGCAAATGAGCAGTTCTTC. Its protein is CASRPSGGANEQFF.

The chain has TRBV5-1 and TRBJ2-3; 7 bases fit TRBD2. The CDR3 is made up of 14 amino acids. The V and J ends lost 2 bases and 2 bases, in that order; junction bases with no gene match: 2. CDR1 and CDR2 from the germline V gene are SGHRS and YFSETQ. The DNA for the CDR3 is TGCGCCAGCAGCTTCGGGGGGACCACAGATACGCAGTATTTT. This encodes CASSFGGTTDTQYF. Full variable domain (rest looked up from reference TRBV5-1 and TRBJ2-3): KAGVTQTPRYLIKTRGQQVTLSCSPISGHRSVSWYQQTPGQGLQFLFEYFSETQRNKGNFPGRFSGRQFSNSRSEMNVSTLELGDSALYLCASSFGGTTDTQYFGPGTRLTVL.

V usage is TRBV11-2 and J usage is TRBJ2-7, with D maybe TRBD1 (6 bases). Germline V lookup: CDR1 SGHAT, CDR2 FQNNGV. The CDR3 contains 13 residues. Trimming left V 5 bases short and J 3 bases short, with 11 bases between. CDR3 DNA: TGTGCCAGCAGCATCAACAGGGACTACGAGCAGTACTTC. It encodes CASSINRDYEQYF. The full variable domain, rest sourced from reference TRBV11-2 and TRBJ2-7, is EAGVAQSPRYKIIEKRQSVAFWCNPISGHATLYWYQQILGQGPKLLIQFQNNGVVDDSQLPKDRFSAERLKGVDSTLKIQPAKLEDSAVYLCASSINRDYEQYFGPGTRLTVT.

This clone was counted a single time. V is TRBV2 and J is TRBJ2-1; 11 bases are a match to TRBD2. The CDR3 has 15 residues. Germline CDR1 and CDR2: SNHLY and FYNNEI. Trimming cost V 6 bases and J 6 bases; bases outside gene matches: 7. CDR3 nucleotides: TGTGCCAGCAGCCAGACTAGCGGGATCATCAATGAGCAGTTCTTC. This encodes CASSQTSGIINEQFF.

This chain connects TRBV12-3 or TRBV12-4 to TRBJ2-2; no clear D. The V end was cut by 2 bases, the J end by 4 bases, with 2 bases between. The CDR3 consists of 12 residues. The CDR3 coding sequence is TGTGCCAGCAGTTTACGCACCGGGGAGCTGTTTTTT. It yields the protein CASSLRTGELFF.

The V gene is TRBV5-4, the J gene TRBJ1-4; the D is unclear. Per germline, CDR1 SGHNT and CDR2 YYREEE (reference sequence). The length of the CDR3 is 14 residues. V was shortened by 2 bases and J by 4 bases, with 9 bases between the two germline ends. This chain's CDR3 is CASSLEAGNEKLFF. CDR3 DNA sequence: TGTGCCAGCAGCTTAGAGGCGGGTAATGAAAAACTGTTTTTT.

The CDR3 sequence: CASSQRQGALSGYTF. The CDR3 nucleotides are TGTGCCAGCAGCCAGAGGCAGGGGGCACTTTCTGGCTACACCTTC. The chain carries TRBV14 and TRBJ1-2, with TRBD1 matching 8 bases. This CDR3 region has 15 residues. V shed 3 bases, J shed 7 bases, and the junction held 10 bases outside the gene matches. CDR1 is SGHDN, CDR2 FVKESK, per germline.

The CDR3 DNA is TGTGCCAGCAGGGGAACAGGGGCTATTGAAGCTTTCTTT. Protein: CASRGTGAIEAFF. The rearrangement uses TRBV2 and TRBJ1-1; TRBD1 matches at 7 bases. The CDR3 is 13 amino acids. Germline assignment: CDR1 SNHLY and CDR2 FYNNEI. Germline trimming cut 6 bases from V and 7 bases from J; bases unmatched to any gene: 8.

A single count supports this clone. The rearrangement joins TRBV3-1 (or the pseudogene TRBV3-2) to TRBJ1-6, with TRBD1 matching over 8 bases. Germline V gene lookup returns CDR1 LGHDT and CDR2 YNNKEL (reference sequence). Losses at the gene ends were 1 base for V and 7 bases for J; bases not matched to a gene: 6. The CDR3 length is 16 residues. CDR3 region: CASSQGGTGWNSPLHF. Here the CDR3 DNA reads TGTGCCAGCAGCCAAGGAGGGACAGGTTGGAATTCACCCCTCCACTTT.

The V and J genes are TRBV5-4 and TRBJ1-4, with 12 bases fitting TRBD1. Germline V lookup: CDR1 SGHNT, CDR2 YYREEE (reference sequence). V trimming: 10 bases; J trimming: 1 base; junction bases outside the gene matches: 11. This CDR3 has 17 residues. CDR3 sequence: CAYSQGQGAGTNEKLFF. CDR3 sequence (DNA): TGTGCCTACTCGCAGGGACAGGGGGCGGGAACTAATGAAAAACTGTTTTTT. The complete variable domain, with remaining parts taken from reference TRBV5-4 and TRBJ1-4, reads ETGVTQSPTHLIKTRGQQVTLRCSSQSGHNTVSWYQQALGQGPQFIFQYYREEENGRGNFPPRFSGLQFPNYSSELNVNALELDDSALYLCAYSQGQGAGTNEKLFFGSGTQLSVL.

The chain combines TRBV2 with TRBJ2-3, with D perhaps matching TRBD2 (6 bases). The CDR3 runs 15 residues. V lost 6 bases, J lost 5 bases, and 18 bases lay in between. Germline values: CDR1 SNHLY, CDR2 FYNNEI. The CDR3 bases are TGTGCCAGCAGATTCCTAGCGACGGGGGTAGATACGCAGTATTTT. This sequence encodes CASRFLATGVDTQYF.

This clone was observed once. CDR3 DNA sequence: TGTGCCAGCAGGGACGGGACAGTCAACTCTGGGGCCAACGTCCTGACTTTC. Translated: CASRDGTVNSGANVLTF. V and J are TRBV5-4 and TRBJ2-6; 7 bases fit TRBD1. V was clipped by 5 bases and J by 0 bases; unmatched bases: 8. Germline V gene data show CDR1 as SGHNT and CDR2 as YYREEE (reference sequence). The CDR3 loop spans 17 amino acids.

The gene calls are TRBV2 and TRBJ2-7, with D maybe TRBD2 (6 bases). Germline lookup yields CDR1 SNHLY and CDR2 FYNNEI. The CDR3 spans 15 residues. Trimming left V 5 bases short and J 2 bases short, with 16 bases between. The CDR3 is CASSPTSSGAYEQYF. DNA for the CDR3: TGTGCCAGCAGTCCAACTAGCTCCGGGGCCTACGAGCAGTACTTC.

This clone was seen more than once but under ten times. V and J are TRBV7-9 and TRBJ2-3; D is unresolved. The germline V gene has CDR1 SEHNR and CDR2 FQNEAQ (reference sequence). Trimming shortened V by 1 base and J by 13 bases, and 9 bases separated the two germline ends. CDR3 length: 11 amino acids. The CDR3 sequence is CASSLGLPKYF. CDR3 coding DNA: TGTGCCAGCAGCTTAGGGCTCCCAAAGTATTTT. The whole variable domain, remainder taken from reference TRBV7-9 and TRBJ2-3, is DTGVSQNPRHKITKRGQNVTFRCDPISEHNRLYWYRQTLGQGPEFLTYFQNEAQLEKSRLLSDRFSAERPKGSFSTLEIQRTEQGDSAMYLCASSLGLPKYFGPGTRLTVL.

This chain links TRBV12-5 with TRBJ2-2, with TRBD2 identical over 14 bases. Germline-derived CDR1 and CDR2 are LGHNT and FRNRAP. V gave up 3 bases and J gave up 9 bases; unmatched junction bases: 12. The CDR3 has 18 amino acids. As DNA, the CDR3 is TGTGCTAGTGGTTTTGGACTCGGGACTAGCGGGAGTAACAGGGAGCTGTTTTTT. This sequence encodes CASGFGLGTSGSNRELFF.

This chain uses TRBV11-2 with TRBJ1-2, with 7 bases fitting TRBD1. The CDR3 covers 15 residues. CDR1 SGHAT and CDR2 FQNNGV come from the germline V gene. The V gene end was trimmed by 6 bases and the J gene end by 1 base; junction bases not matched to a gene: 8. CDR3 coding DNA: TGTGCCAGCAGTCGAGGGGGCTGGGGTAACTATGGCTACACCTTC. This sequence encodes CASSRGGWGNYGYTF.

This chain joins TRBV13 and TRBJ2-1; 8 nucleotides align to TRBD1. The germline gives CDR1 PRHDT, CDR2 FYEKMQ (reference sequence). This CDR3 is built from 15 residues. J lost 6 bases, V lost 3 bases, and 7 bases had no gene match. CDR3 coding DNA: TGTGCCAGCAGCTTTGAACAGGGGGTCGGCAATGAGCAGTTCTTC. Residues: CASSFEQGVGNEQFF.

This chain links TRBV5-4 with TRBJ2-1; weak D call: TRBD2 (6 bases). The CDR3 is 15 residues long. CDR1 and CDR2 (germline): SGHNT, YYREEE (reference sequence). Trimming took off 4 bases at V and 4 bases at J, with 15 bases between the two ends. The DNA for the CDR3 is TGTGCCAGCAGCCCCTCGAGTAGCGGATACAATGAGCAGTTCTTC. Amino acid sequence: CASSPSSSGYNEQFF.